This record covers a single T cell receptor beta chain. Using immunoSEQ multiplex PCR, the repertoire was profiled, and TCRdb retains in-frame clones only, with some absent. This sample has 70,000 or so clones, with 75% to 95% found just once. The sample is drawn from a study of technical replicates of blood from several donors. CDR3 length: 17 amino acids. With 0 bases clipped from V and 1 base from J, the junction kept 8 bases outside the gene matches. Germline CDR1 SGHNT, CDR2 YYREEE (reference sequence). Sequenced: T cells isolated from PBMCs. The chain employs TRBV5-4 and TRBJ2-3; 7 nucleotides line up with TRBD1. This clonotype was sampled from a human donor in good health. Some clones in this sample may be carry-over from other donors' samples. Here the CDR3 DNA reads TGTGCCAGCAGCTTGGTCGCGACAGGGTATCGCACAGATACGCAGTATTTT. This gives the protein CASSLVATGYRTDTQYF. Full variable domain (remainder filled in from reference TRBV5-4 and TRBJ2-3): ETGVTQSPTHLIKTRGQQVTLRCSSQSGHNTVSWYQQALGQGPQFIFQYYREEENGRGNFPPRFSGLQFPNYSSELNVNALELDDSALYLCASSLVATGYRTDTQYFGPGTRLTVL.